Given below is one TCR beta chain in context. Its antigen is not identified. There are 15 residues in the CDR3. V was shortened by 3 bases and J by 7 bases, with 19 bases between the two germline ends. Germline assignment: CDR1 LGHNA and CDR2 YNFKEQ. The data originate from a study of shared clonotypes between healthy human individuals. Study results and limitations: Sequencing depth was a factor that was expected to affect clonotype sharing among donors.

Profiled with immunoSEQ multiplex PCR; TCRdb holds only in-frame clones, not every one. The sample has about 480,000 clones; 75% to 85% are singletons. V usage is TRBV4-2 and J usage is TRBJ2-7; perhaps TRBD2 as D (6 bases). This receptor was identified in a woman aged 40 to 49 in good health. Some clones in this sample may be carry-over from other donors' samples. Material for sequencing was PBMCs. Written as DNA, the CDR3 is TGTGCCAGCAGCCATTTGGCGGGACCGAAGGAAGAGCAGTACTTC. Translating it yields CASSHLAGPKEEQYF.